The 28 T cell receptor beta chains given below trace back to one sample, sequenced in a study of T cell changes during pregnancy in multiple sclerosis. The repertoire was sequenced with immunoSEQ multiplex PCR; TCRdb's copy has only in-frame clones and lacks some. The data show fewer than 60,000 clones, with 85% to 95% seen just once and approximately 5.6% held by the top ten. The sample was CD8+ T cells from peripheral blood mononuclear cells, taken in the first trimester of pregnancy. Source of these receptors: a female donor with multiple sclerosis, enrolled in a pregnancy study.

This clone was counted once. V usage is TRBV4-1 and J usage is TRBJ2-7; D perhaps matches TRBD1 (5 bases). Trimming cost V 1 base and J 3 bases, with 7 bases left between them. CDR1 is MGHRA and CDR2 is YSYEKL in the germline V gene. The CDR3 covers 13 residues. The CDR3 here is CASSQGQNYEQYF. CDR3 DNA sequence: TGCGCCAGCAGCCAAGGACAGAACTACGAGCAGTACTTC.

The chain combines TRBV5-1 with TRBJ1-1; 8 bases are shared with TRBD1. Trimming cost V 2 bases and J 6 bases; bases outside gene matches: 12. Per germline, CDR1 SGHRS and CDR2 YFSETQ. The CDR3 runs 16 residues. The CDR3 loop reads CASSFPPGTGEPEAFF. The CDR3 DNA is TGCGCCAGCAGCTTCCCTCCCGGGACAGGCGAACCTGAAGCTTTCTTT. Full variable domain (outside the CDR3, taken from reference TRBV5-1 and TRBJ1-1): KAGVTQTPRYLIKTRGQQVTLSCSPISGHRSVSWYQQTPGQGLQFLFEYFSETQRNKGNFPGRFSGRQFSNSRSEMNVSTLELGDSALYLCASSFPPGTGEPEAFFGQGTRLTVV.

The gene calls are TRBV6-5 and TRBJ1-2, with D possibly being TRBD1 (6 bases). The CDR3 runs to 13 residues. Per the germline V gene, CDR1 is MNHEY and CDR2 is SVGAGI. V was pared by 6 bases and J by 3 bases, with 11 bases between. The CDR3 spells CASSAGADYGYTF. The DNA for the CDR3 is TGTGCCAGCAGCGCAGGGGCGGACTATGGCTACACCTTC.

This rearrangement joins TRBV7-9 to TRBJ2-3, with D maybe TRBD1 (6 bases). V was shortened by 0 bases and J by 0 bases, with 10 bases between the two germline ends. CDR1 and CDR2 from the germline V gene are SEHNR and FQNEAQ (reference sequence). The CDR3 has 16 amino acids. CDR3 in amino acids: CASSLATGRSTDTQYF. DNA of the CDR3: TGTGCCAGCAGCTTAGCCACAGGGAGAAGCACAGATACGCAGTATTTT.

This rearrangement joins TRBV7-9 to TRBJ2-7; 7 positions agree with TRBD1. Trimming cost V 4 bases and J 3 bases; bases outside gene matches: 6. This CDR3 is built from 14 residues. Per the germline V gene, CDR1 is SEHNR and CDR2 is FQNEAQ (reference sequence). The CDR3 reads CASSSSRDSYEQYF. The CDR3 region has the DNA TGTGCCAGCAGCTCCTCCCGGGACAGCTACGAGCAGTACTTC.

The V and J genes are TRBV19 and TRBJ2-2, with 9 bases lining up with TRBD2. Losses at the gene ends were 3 bases for V and 3 bases for J; bases not matched to a gene: 2. Looked up from germline, CDR1 is LNHDA and CDR2 is SQIVND (reference sequence). The CDR3 extends over 15 amino acids. The CDR3 loop reads CASSIAGGHTGELFF. The CDR3 DNA sequence: TGTGCCAGTAGTATCGCGGGAGGGCACACCGGGGAGCTGTTTTTT.

The V call is TRBV7-8, the J call TRBJ2-7, with D possibly being TRBD2 (6 bases). Trimming pared 2 bases from V and 4 bases from J, leaving 9 bases between. Germline CDR1 is SGHVS and CDR2 is FQNEAQ. The length of the CDR3 is 13 residues. The DNA of the CDR3 is TGTGCCAGCAGCTTATTCGGGGGTTACGAGCAGTACTTC. Translation gives CASSLFGGYEQYF.

This chain links TRBV28 with TRBJ2-3; a weak D match, TRBD1 (5 bases). The CDR3 is made up of 14 amino acids. From germline, CDR1 is MDHEN and CDR2 SYDVKM. V lost 4 bases, J lost 6 bases, and 14 bases lay in between. CDR3 region: CASSYDRLPDTQYF. As DNA, the CDR3 is TGTGCCAGCAGTTATGACAGATTACCGGATACGCAGTATTTT.

J is TRBJ2-1 and V is TRBV5-1; TRBD2 matches 8 bases. This CDR3 region has 15 residues. After removal of 2 bases from V and 8 bases from J, the junction contained 9 bases not matched to a gene. Germline V gives CDR1 SGHRS, CDR2 YFSETQ. Written as DNA, the CDR3 is TGCGCCAGCAGCTTAACCAGCGGGGGAATCGATGAGCAGTTCTTC. Translation: CASSLTSGGIDEQFF. Based on the CDR3 plus reference TRBV5-1 and TRBJ2-1, the full variable domain is KAGVTQTPRYLIKTRGQQVTLSCSPISGHRSVSWYQQTPGQGLQFLFEYFSETQRNKGNFPGRFSGRQFSNSRSEMNVSTLELGDSALYLCASSLTSGGIDEQFFGPGTRLTVL.

This clone was counted only a few times. V gene TRBV19 combines with J gene TRBJ1-2; perhaps TRBD1 as D (5 bases). Trimming left V 6 bases short and J 1 base short, with 9 bases between. The CDR3 extends over 13 amino acids. Germline V gene lookup returns CDR1 LNHDA and CDR2 SQIVND (reference sequence). This chain's CDR3 is CASSSGINYGYTF. The CDR3 bases are TGTGCCAGTAGCTCAGGGATTAACTATGGCTACACCTTC.

The chain has TRBV27 and TRBJ2-7; 12 bases map to TRBD2. This CDR3 region has 15 residues. Germline V CDR1 and CDR2: MNHEY, SMNVEV (reference sequence). Germline trimming cut 6 bases from V and 5 bases from J; bases unmatched to any gene: 8. The CDR3 nucleotides are TGTGCCAGCAGCATTAGACTAGCGGGAGTGGACGAGCAGTACTTC. Protein sequence: CASSIRLAGVDEQYF.

The V and J genes are TRBV5-5 and TRBJ1-1, with TRBD1 identical over 7 bases. Germline V gene lookup returns CDR1 SGHKS and CDR2 YYEKEE (reference sequence). The CDR3 spans 14 residues. The J segment lost 0 bases and the V segment lost 4 bases, leaving 3 bases of the junction unmatched. For the CDR3, the DNA is TGTGCCAGCAGCCAGGGACAGTTGAACACTGAAGCTTTCTTT. As protein: CASSQGQLNTEAFF.

The chain uses TRBV19 and TRBJ2-7; 7 bases are shared with TRBD1. J lost 3 bases, V lost 9 bases, and 2 bases had no gene match. CDR1 is LNHDA and CDR2 is SQIVND in the germline V gene (reference sequence). The CDR3 sequence is 11 residues long. The CDR3 DNA sequence: TGTGCCAGCTCAGGGGGCTACGAGCAGTACTTC. Amino acids: CASSGGYEQYF.

The rearrangement uses TRBV14 and TRBJ2-1; 13 bases align to TRBD2. In germline, CDR1 is SGHDN, CDR2 FVKESK. Unmatched junction bases numbered 3, after V lost 2 bases and J lost 8 bases. CDR3 length: 15 residues. DNA of the CDR3: TGTGCCAGCAGCCAAATACTAGCGGGAGGGCATGAGCAGTTCTTC. Its protein is CASSQILAGGHEQFF.

This chain links TRBV21-1 with TRBJ2-1; the table calls TRBD1, which could not be checked here. TRBV21-1 is a listed pseudogene. This CDR3 has 17 residues. CDR3 loop: CASSKMETGSSYNEQFF. The CDR3 DNA is TGTGCCAGCAGCAAGATGGAGACAGGCAGCTCCTACAATGAGCAGTTCTTC.

The V gene is TRBV29-1, the J gene TRBJ2-7, with 9 bases identical to TRBD1. CDR3 size: 15 residues. The germline V gene has CDR1 SQVTM and CDR2 ANQGSEA. V trimming: 3 bases; J trimming: 7 bases; junction bases outside the gene matches: 13. The CDR3 nucleotides read TGCAGCGTTGATAGAAGTGACACAGGGGGCAGGGAGCAGTACTTC. Translating it yields CSVDRSDTGGREQYF.

This sequence joins TRBV6-5 and TRBJ2-3; 11 positions agree with TRBD1. Trimming cost V 6 bases and J 0 bases; bases outside gene matches: 2. The CDR3 covers 15 residues. The germline V gene encodes CDR1 MNHEY and CDR2 SVGAGI. CDR3 amino acids: CASSGTGGSTDTQYF. For the CDR3, the DNA is TGTGCCAGCAGCGGGACAGGGGGAAGCACAGATACGCAGTATTTT.

This chain links TRBV5-1 with TRBJ2-2, with D maybe TRBD2 (6 bases). V dropped 4 bases and J dropped 5 bases, with 9 bases sitting between them. The CDR3 is 13 residues long. Germline assignment: CDR1 SGHRS and CDR2 YFSETQ. The DNA for the CDR3 is TGCGCCAGCAGCCGCGGGAAAACCGGGGAGCTGTTTTTT. It codes for CASSRGKTGELFF.

V is TRBV29-1 and J is TRBJ2-3, with D uncertain. Germline loops: CDR1 SQVTM, CDR2 ANQGSEA. V was pared by 4 bases and J by 0 bases, with 11 bases between. The CDR3 extends over 14 amino acids. The CDR3 spells CSVVEIDSTDTQYF. The CDR3 DNA follows: TGCAGCGTTGTTGAGATAGATAGCACAGATACGCAGTATTTT.

This clone was seen a single time. CDR3 sequence reads: CASSRKTGYEQYF. The CDR3 nucleotides read TGCGCCAGCAGCCGGAAAACGGGATACGAGCAGTACTTC. The chain employs TRBV4-3 and TRBJ2-7; possible D gene TRBD2, 5 bases. Trimming pared 4 bases from V and 4 bases from J, leaving 11 bases between. CDR1 and CDR2 (germline): LGHNA, YSLEER. The CDR3 covers 13 residues.

J is TRBJ2-2 and V is TRBV5-6, with 8 bases that match TRBD1. The CDR3 loop spans 16 amino acids. CDR1 SGHDT and CDR2 YYEEEE come from the germline V gene. The V gene end was trimmed by 2 bases and the J gene end by 6 bases; junction bases not matched to a gene: 9. The CDR3 protein is CASSLGDRRFSGELFF. CDR3 sequence (DNA): TGTGCCAGCAGCTTAGGGGACAGGAGATTTTCCGGGGAGCTGTTTTTT.

CDR3 protein: CASSSTGGGMNTEAFF. CDR3 coding DNA: TGTGCCAGCAGTTCCACAGGGGGCGGAATGAACACTGAAGCTTTCTTT. This chain uses TRBV7-9 with TRBJ1-1, with 9 bases aligning to TRBD1. After removal of 6 bases from V and 0 bases from J, the junction contained 8 bases not matched to a gene. Germline assignment: CDR1 SEHNR and CDR2 FQNEAQ (reference sequence). The CDR3 covers 16 residues.

J is TRBJ2-1 and V is TRBV27; 8 nucleotides line up with TRBD1. CDR1 is MNHEY, CDR2 SMNVEV, per germline (reference sequence). Trimming at V came to 4 bases and at J to 8 bases, leaving 4 bases not matched to a gene. The CDR3 is made up of 13 amino acids. Here the CDR3 DNA reads TGTGCCAGCAGTTGGACAGGGTTGGATGAGCAGTTCTTC. It encodes CASSWTGLDEQFF.

This chain links TRBV27 with TRBJ2-7, with TRBD1 matching over 9 bases. This CDR3 has 15 residues. Germline V CDR1 and CDR2: MNHEY, SMNVEV (reference sequence). The trim removed 5 bases at V and 3 bases at J, leaving 8 bases unmatched. The CDR3 here is CASSQTGTGNYEQYF. The CDR3 DNA reads TGTGCCAGCAGTCAAACCGGGACAGGGAACTACGAGCAGTACTTC.

The chain links TRBV11-2 to TRBJ1-3; the match to TRBD1 covers 7 bases. V shed 5 bases, J shed 0 bases, and the junction held 4 bases outside the gene matches. CDR1 and CDR2 (germline): SGHAT, FQNNGV. The CDR3 sequence is 15 residues long. The CDR3 DNA reads as TGTGCCAGCAGCCCAGGGGGTTACTCTGGAAACACCATATATTTT. This sequence encodes CASSPGGYSGNTIYF.

The V and J genes are TRBV7-6 and TRBJ2-2; perhaps TRBD2 as D (6 bases). This CDR3 is 15 amino acids long. Germline V lookup: CDR1 SGHVS, CDR2 FNYEAQ. Trimming took 5 bases from V and 6 from J, leaving 16 bases between them. The CDR3 nucleotides are TGTGCCAGCAGCCTAACGGGGGACCCGGCCGGGGAGCTGTTTTTT. This translates into CASSLTGDPAGELFF.

This clone was found once. This chain's CDR3 is CASRLDGALEGNTIYF. CDR3 DNA sequence: TGTGCAAGTCGCCTCGACGGAGCTCTAGAGGGAAACACCATATATTTT. The V and J genes are TRBV12-2 and TRBJ1-3. TRBV12-2 corresponds to a pseudogene. This CDR3 contains 16 residues.

This clone was seen a few times. This chain connects TRBV19 to TRBJ2-1, with 12 bases that match TRBD2. CDR1 and CDR2 (germline): LNHDA, SQIVND (reference sequence). The CDR3 sequence is 15 residues long. V shed 3 bases and J 10 bases; nucleotides not matched to a gene: 7. The CDR3 DNA is TGTGCCAGTAGTATTGGGCTAGCGGGGGGGTCAGAGCAGTTCTTC. Encoded protein: CASSIGLAGGSEQFF. The full variable domain, its missing parts supplied by reference TRBV19 and TRBJ2-1, is DGGITQSPKYLFRKEGQNVTLSCEQNLNHDAMYWYRQDPGQGLRLIYYSQIVNDFQKGDIAEGYSVSREKKESFPLTVTSAQKNPTAFYLCASSIGLAGGSEQFFGPGTRLTVL.